This passage covers 27 T cell receptor beta chains from one sample sequenced in a study of blood T cell repertoires in COVID-19. Sequencing used immunoSEQ multiplex PCR; TCRdb keeps in-frame clones, though not all of them. The sample contains 150,000 to 160,000 clones, approximately 80% of which appear only once. Input material: peripheral blood. All receptors come from a man in his sixties with acute or convalescent COVID-19.

J is TRBJ1-2 and V is TRBV19, with TRBD1 matching over 7 bases. This CDR3 is built from 16 residues. V was clipped by 7 bases and J by 0 bases; unmatched bases: 11. CDR1 and CDR2 (germline): LNHDA, SQIVND (reference sequence). CDR3 in DNA: TGTGCCAGTACCGCCAGGGGGGCCCAATCTAACTATGGCTACACCTTC. Residues: CASTARGAQSNYGYTF.

The genes are TRBV18 and TRBJ2-2; 10 nucleotides line up with TRBD2. Per the germline V gene, CDR1 is KGHSH and CDR2 is LQKENI. The CDR3 is 20 amino acids. With 0 bases clipped from V and 7 bases from J, the junction kept 17 bases outside the gene matches. The CDR3: CASSPPTSLAGVISYGELFF. The CDR3 region has the DNA TGTGCCAGCTCACCACCAACTTCCCTAGCGGGAGTTATTTCTTACGGGGAGCTGTTTTTT.

This clone was seen once. The chain carries TRBV7-2 and TRBJ1-1; D gene unclear. V was clipped by 5 bases and J by 1 base, with 11 bases between them. Germline values: CDR1 SGHTA, CDR2 FQGNSA. The CDR3 is 14 amino acids. CDR3 sequence: CASSKSSGNTEAFF. CDR3 sequence (DNA): TGTGCCAGCAGCAAAAGCTCAGGGAACACTGAAGCTTTCTTT.

This clone was seen more than once but under ten times. The CDR3 coding sequence is TGTGCCAGCAGCTTAGGGAGGGGTAGAGGCCCCACCACAGATACGCAGTATTTT. It is translated as CASSLGRGRGPTTDTQYF. This rearrangement joins TRBV11-2 to TRBJ2-3, with D possibly matching TRBD2 (6 bases). The V gene's germline CDR1 is SGHAT and CDR2 FQNNGV. This CDR3 has 18 residues. Trimming removed 1 base from V and 2 bases from J, with 19 bases in between.

This rearrangement joins TRBV28 to TRBJ1-6; D gene ambiguous. Germline V CDR1 and CDR2: MDHEN, SYDVKM. V dropped 10 bases and J dropped 4 bases, with 20 bases sitting between them. The CDR3 runs to 16 residues. CDR3 residues: CATDIDGGNYNSPLHF. The CDR3 DNA sequence: TGTGCCACCGATATTGACGGAGGCAATTATAATTCACCCCTCCACTTT.

This clone appeared a single time. The chain combines TRBV19 with TRBJ1-3; D is perhaps TRBD1 (6 bases). The germline V gene encodes CDR1 LNHDA and CDR2 SQIVND (reference sequence). V was trimmed by 3 bases and J by 7 bases, leaving 16 bases between them. The CDR3 runs 15 residues. The DNA for the CDR3 is TGTGCCAGTAGTATGGACAGTGGCATATGGAACACCATATATTTT. Translation gives CASSMDSGIWNTIYF.

J is TRBJ1-3 and V is TRBV14, with TRBD1 as a possible D gene (6 bases). Trimming stripped 5 bases from V and 2 bases from J, with 13 bases between. Germline V lookup: CDR1 SGHDN, CDR2 FVKESK. The CDR3 sequence is 15 residues long. The CDR3 loop is CASSKTGVAGNTIYF. CDR3 DNA: TGTGCCAGCAGCAAGACAGGTGTAGCTGGAAACACCATATATTTT.

This clone was picked up a small number of times. The gene calls are TRBV2 and TRBJ1-2, with 9 bases aligning to TRBD1. Germline CDR1 is SNHLY and CDR2 is FYNNEI. The CDR3 consists of 14 residues. V lost 7 bases to trimming and J lost 3 bases; unmatched junction nucleotides: 6. The DNA of the CDR3 is TGTGCCAGCACCCGACAGGGGGGTTACTATGGCTACACCTTC. Translation: CASTRQGGYYGYTF. Together with reference TRBV2 and TRBJ1-2, the CDR3 gives the full variable domain: EPEVTQTPSHQVTQMGQEVILRCVPISNHLYFYWYRQILGQKVEFLVSFYNNEISEKSEIFDDQFSVERPDGSNFTLKIRSTKLEDSAMYFCASTRQGGYYGYTFGSGTRLTVV.

This chain uses TRBV18 with TRBJ2-7, with D perhaps matching TRBD1 (6 bases). Germline CDR1 reads KGHSH; CDR2 reads LQKENI. Trimming left V 6 bases short and J 7 bases short, with 16 bases between. This CDR3 has 13 residues. This chain's CDR3 is CASSPPGVGEQYF. CDR3 sequence (DNA): TGTGCCAGCTCTCCCCCAGGGGTTGGGGAGCAGTACTTC.

The J gene is TRBJ1-2, the V gene TRBV4-3; possible D gene TRBD1, 6 bases. Germline V gene lookup returns CDR1 LGHNA and CDR2 YSLEER. The CDR3 length is 15 residues. V lost 3 bases, J lost 4 bases, and 15 bases lay in between. The CDR3 is CASSQGAGLVYGYTF. In nucleotides, the CDR3 is TGCGCCAGCAGCCAGGGGGCAGGGTTAGTCTATGGCTACACCTTC.

The chain joins TRBV7-6 to TRBJ2-1, with D hard to call. Germline V gene sequence: CDR1 SGHVS, CDR2 FNYEAQ. Trimming left V 5 bases short and J 9 bases short, with 8 bases between. The CDR3 covers 11 residues. CDR3 in amino acids: CASSVAGEQFF. CDR3 nucleotides: TGTGCCAGCAGCGTGGCTGGTGAGCAGTTCTTC.

The chain uses TRBV14 and TRBJ1-6; 10 nucleotides agree with TRBD1. The germline V gene has CDR1 SGHDN and CDR2 FVKESK. The CDR3 length is 17 residues. The CDR3 DNA reads as TGTGGATCGGGGACAGGGGAATGTAACTCCTATAATTCACCCCTCCACTTT. Translation: CGSGTGECNSYNSPLHF.

V usage is TRBV7-9 and J usage is TRBJ2-3; D gene unclear. CDR3 length: 16 residues. Germline loops: CDR1 SEHNR, CDR2 FQNEAQ (reference sequence). Trimming took off 3 bases at V and 0 bases at J, with 13 bases between the two ends. CDR3 sequence reads: CASSFFVFPSTDTQYF. CDR3 DNA sequence: TGTGCCAGCAGCTTCTTTGTCTTTCCTAGCACAGATACGCAGTATTTT. The full variable domain, in which reference TRBV7-9 and TRBJ2-3 provide the parts outside the CDR3, is DTGVSQNPRHKITKRGQNVTFRCDPISEHNRLYWYRQTLGQGPEFLTYFQNEAQLEKSRLLSDRFSAERPKGSFSTLEIQRTEQGDSAMYLCASSFFVFPSTDTQYFGPGTRLTVL.

This rearrangement joins TRBV24-1 to TRBJ1-4; 8 nucleotides agree with TRBD1. V dropped 7 bases and J dropped 8; count of bases not matched to a gene: 11. This CDR3 region has 15 residues. Looked up from germline, CDR1 is KGHDR and CDR2 is SFDVKD. The CDR3 loop reads CATRLNRGEGEKLFF. The CDR3 DNA reads TGTGCCACCAGACTTAACAGGGGGGAGGGGGAAAAACTGTTTTTT.

This chain links TRBV24-1 with TRBJ1-3, with D unresolved. CDR1 KGHDR and CDR2 SFDVKD come from the germline V gene. V was cut by 4 bases and J by 1 base, with 7 bases left in between. This CDR3 is built from 14 residues. The CDR3 here is CATSDPASGNTIYF. The DNA of the CDR3 is TGTGCCACCAGTGACCCCGCGTCTGGAAACACCATATATTTT.

The V gene is TRBV12-5, the J gene TRBJ1-5; 7 bases agree with TRBD1. V lost 1 base to trimming and J lost 1 base; unmatched junction nucleotides: 1. Germline V lookup: CDR1 LGHNT, CDR2 FRNRAP. The CDR3 is 15 amino acids. The CDR3: CASGLEQGSNQPQHF. The CDR3 region has the DNA TGTGCTAGTGGTTTGGAACAGGGGAGCAATCAGCCCCAGCATTTT.

In DNA form, the CDR3 reads TGTGCCAGCAGCCAGAGGGGCGGCGGGAGGGGAGATACGCAGTATTTT. This gives the protein CASSQRGGGRGDTQYF. The rearrangement links TRBV28 to TRBJ2-3; 9 bases are shared with TRBD2. Germline V CDR1 and CDR2: MDHEN, SYDVKM. V was pared by 6 bases and J by 5 bases, with 12 bases of the junction left unmatched. The CDR3 runs to 16 residues.

This chain connects TRBV18 to TRBJ1-5; a weak D match, TRBD1 (6 bases). The V end was cut by 6 bases, the J end by 6 bases, with 9 bases between. Germline V gene sequence: CDR1 KGHSH, CDR2 LQKENI. The CDR3 sequence is 12 residues long. CDR3 residues: CASSLQGQPQHF. DNA for the CDR3: TGTGCCAGCTCGCTACAGGGTCAGCCCCAGCATTTT.

This chain links TRBV5-1 with TRBJ2-5, with 12 bases fitting TRBD2. The CDR3 is 16 amino acids. Germline V lookup: CDR1 SGHRS, CDR2 YFSETQ. Germline trimming cut 4 bases from V and 4 bases from J; bases unmatched to any gene: 8. In DNA form, the CDR3 reads TGCGCCAGCAGCACACCGCTAGCGGGAGGGGGAGAGACCCAGTACTTC. This codes for CASSTPLAGGGETQYF.

The genes are TRBV28 and TRBJ2-1; perhaps TRBD1 as D (6 bases). Per germline, CDR1 MDHEN and CDR2 SYDVKM. This CDR3 is built from 15 residues. V was cut by 8 bases and J by 5 bases, with 19 bases left in between. CDR3 sequence reads: CASQRGGVNNNEQFF. CDR3 DNA: TGTGCCAGCCAACGAGGGGGAGTCAATAACAATGAGCAGTTCTTC. Full variable domain (rest looked up from reference TRBV28 and TRBJ2-1): DVKVTQSSRYLVKRTGEKVFLECVQDMDHENMFWYRQDPGLGLRLIYFSYDVKMKEKGDIPEGYSVSREKKERFSLILESASTNQTSMYLCASQRGGVNNNEQFFGPGTRLTVL.

This clone was counted only a few times. The chain combines TRBV7-3 with TRBJ2-2; perhaps TRBD1 as D (6 bases). The CDR3 extends over 14 amino acids. CDR1 is SGHTA, CDR2 FQGTGA, per germline. V dropped 0 bases and J dropped 7 bases, with 9 bases sitting between them. The chain's CDR3 is CASSLTVGGGELFF. For the CDR3, the DNA is TGTGCCAGCAGCTTAACAGTAGGGGGCGGGGAGCTGTTTTTT.

V and J are TRBV7-2 and TRBJ2-5; 7 bases align to TRBD1. Germline V gene data show CDR1 as SGHTA and CDR2 as FQGNSA. The CDR3 has 15 residues. Trimming removed 4 bases from V and 3 bases from J; junction bases left unmatched: 8. The CDR3 loop is CASSSGQLVKETQYF. The CDR3 DNA follows: TGTGCCAGCAGCTCGGGACAGCTGGTGAAAGAGACCCAGTACTTC.

V is TRBV11-2 and J is TRBJ2-7, with TRBD1 identical over 10 bases. Germline CDR1 is SGHAT and CDR2 is FQNNGV. CDR3 length: 16 residues. The junction had 14 bases not matched to a gene; V was cut back by 5 bases and J by 7 bases. This chain's CDR3 is CASSRSRTGGVREQYF. The CDR3 DNA is TGTGCCAGCAGCAGATCGCGGACAGGGGGAGTTCGAGAGCAGTACTTC. The full variable domain, in which reference TRBV11-2 and TRBJ2-7 provide the parts outside the CDR3, is EAGVAQSPRYKIIEKRQSVAFWCNPISGHATLYWYQQILGQGPKLLIQFQNNGVVDDSQLPKDRFSAERLKGVDSTLKIQPAKLEDSAVYLCASSRSRTGGVREQYFGPGTRLTVT.

This chain links TRBV10-3 with TRBJ2-7, with D tentatively TRBD1 (5 bases). V was pared by 6 bases and J by 3 bases, with 9 bases between. The CDR3 is 12 residues long. CDR1 ENHRY and CDR2 SYGVKD come from the germline V gene. The CDR3 is CAIRDTYYEQYF. CDR3 nucleotides: TGTGCCATCAGGGACACTTACTACGAGCAGTACTTC.

This clone was observed a single time. The chain employs TRBV6-1 and TRBJ2-1, with TRBD2 identical over 10 bases. From germline, CDR1 is MNHNS and CDR2 SASEGT. Trimming removed 2 bases from V and 2 bases from J; junction bases left unmatched: 9. This CDR3 comprises 18 residues. The CDR3 protein is CASSELPSGGSPYNEQFF. In DNA form, the CDR3 reads TGTGCCAGCAGTGAACTCCCTAGCGGGGGATCCCCCTACAATGAGCAGTTCTTC.

This clone came up a few times. CDR3 residues: CSVQGGSTEAFF. For the CDR3, the DNA is TGCAGCGTACAGGGAGGGAGCACTGAAGCTTTCTTT. The chain uses TRBV29-1 and TRBJ1-1; a weak D match, TRBD1 (6 bases). The V gene lost 6 bases and the J gene lost 4 bases, with 12 bases spanning the gap. The CDR3 extends over 12 amino acids. Per germline, CDR1 SQVTM and CDR2 ANQGSEA.

The rearrangement joins TRBV6-5 to TRBJ2-7, with 11 nucleotides matching TRBD1. Germline assignment: CDR1 MNHEY and CDR2 SVGAGI. The CDR3 covers 15 residues. J gave up 3 bases and V 9 bases, and 10 bases lay outside the gene matches. The CDR3 DNA reads as TGTGCCAGTCAGACCCACGGGACAGGGGGCTACGAGCAGTACTTC. It is translated as CASQTHGTGGYEQYF.